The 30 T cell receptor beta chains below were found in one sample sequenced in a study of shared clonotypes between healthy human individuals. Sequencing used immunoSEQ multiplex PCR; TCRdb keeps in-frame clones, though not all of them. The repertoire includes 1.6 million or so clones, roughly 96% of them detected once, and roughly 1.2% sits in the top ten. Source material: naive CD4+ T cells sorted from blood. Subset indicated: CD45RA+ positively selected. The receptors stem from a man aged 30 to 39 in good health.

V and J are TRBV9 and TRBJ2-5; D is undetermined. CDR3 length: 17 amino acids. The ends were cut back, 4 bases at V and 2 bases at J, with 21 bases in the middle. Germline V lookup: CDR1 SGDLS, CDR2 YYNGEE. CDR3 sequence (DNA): TGTGCCAGCAGCTCATCAAAGGGCCCAGAGAAACAAGAGACCCAGTACTTC. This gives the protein CASSSSKGPEKQETQYF.

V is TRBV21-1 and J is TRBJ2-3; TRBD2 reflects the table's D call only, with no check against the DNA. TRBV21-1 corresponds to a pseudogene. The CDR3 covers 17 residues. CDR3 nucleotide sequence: TGTGCCAGCAGCGCCCTCCCTAGCGGCTCTAGCACAGATACGCAGTATTTT. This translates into CASSALPSGSSTDTQYF.

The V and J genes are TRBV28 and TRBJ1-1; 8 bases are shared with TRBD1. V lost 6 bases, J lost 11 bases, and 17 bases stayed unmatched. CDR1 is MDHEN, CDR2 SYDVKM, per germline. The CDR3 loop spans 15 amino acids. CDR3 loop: CASSWASGGRVGAFF. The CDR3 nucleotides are TGTGCCAGCAGCTGGGCCTCAGGGGGCAGGGTAGGTGCTTTCTTT.

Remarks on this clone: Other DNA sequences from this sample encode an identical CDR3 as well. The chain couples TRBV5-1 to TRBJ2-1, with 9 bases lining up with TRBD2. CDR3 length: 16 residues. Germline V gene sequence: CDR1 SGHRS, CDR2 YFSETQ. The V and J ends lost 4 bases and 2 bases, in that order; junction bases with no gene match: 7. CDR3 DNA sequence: TGCGCCAGCAGCCCAGGCCTAGCGGGACCCTACAATGAGCAGTTCTTC. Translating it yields CASSPGLAGPYNEQFF.

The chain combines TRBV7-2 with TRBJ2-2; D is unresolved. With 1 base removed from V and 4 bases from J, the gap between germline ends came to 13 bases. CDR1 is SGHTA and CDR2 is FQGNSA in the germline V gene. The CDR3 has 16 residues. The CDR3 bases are TGTGCCAGCAGCTTAGAAGGAAGCAGGAGCACCGGGGAGCTGTTTTTT. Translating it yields CASSLEGSRSTGELFF.

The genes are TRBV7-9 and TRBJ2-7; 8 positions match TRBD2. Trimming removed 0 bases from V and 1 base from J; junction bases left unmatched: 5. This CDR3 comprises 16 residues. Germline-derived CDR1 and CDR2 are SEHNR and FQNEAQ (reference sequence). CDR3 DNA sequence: TGTGCCAGCAGCTTAGCGAAGCGGGAGCCGTCCTACGAGCAGTACTTC. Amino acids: CASSLAKREPSYEQYF.

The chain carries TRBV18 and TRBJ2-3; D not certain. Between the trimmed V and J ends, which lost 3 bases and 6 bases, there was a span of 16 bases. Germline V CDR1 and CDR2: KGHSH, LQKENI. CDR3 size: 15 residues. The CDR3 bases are TGTGCCAGCTCACCGAACCTTAACGGTGTGGATACGCAGTATTTT. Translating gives CASSPNLNGVDTQYF.

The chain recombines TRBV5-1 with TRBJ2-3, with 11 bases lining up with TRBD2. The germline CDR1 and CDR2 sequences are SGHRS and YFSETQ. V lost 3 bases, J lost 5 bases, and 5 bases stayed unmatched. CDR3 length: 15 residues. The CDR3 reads CASSSLAGALDTQYF. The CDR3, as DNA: TGCGCCAGCAGCTCACTAGCGGGAGCCTTAGATACGCAGTATTTT.

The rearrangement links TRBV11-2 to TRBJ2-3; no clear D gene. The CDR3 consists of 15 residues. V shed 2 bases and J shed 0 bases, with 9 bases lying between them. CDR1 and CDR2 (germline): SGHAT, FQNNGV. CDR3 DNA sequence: TGTGCCAGCAGCTTAATCCGCCGTAGCACAGATACGCAGTATTTT. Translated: CASSLIRRSTDTQYF.

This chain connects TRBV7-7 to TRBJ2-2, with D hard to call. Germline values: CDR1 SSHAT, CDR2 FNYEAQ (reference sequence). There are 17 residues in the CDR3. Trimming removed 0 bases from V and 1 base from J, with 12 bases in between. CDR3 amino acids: CASSLAPGQVNTGELFF. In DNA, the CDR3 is TGTGCCAGCAGCTTAGCGCCAGGCCAGGTGAACACCGGGGAGCTGTTTTTT. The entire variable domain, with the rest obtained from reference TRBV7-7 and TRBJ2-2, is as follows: GAGVSQSPRYKVTKRGQDVTLRCDPISSHATLYWYQQALGQGPEFLTYFNYEAQPDKSGLPSDRFSAERPEGSISTLTIQRTEQRDSAMYRCASSLAPGQVNTGELFFGEGSRLTVL.

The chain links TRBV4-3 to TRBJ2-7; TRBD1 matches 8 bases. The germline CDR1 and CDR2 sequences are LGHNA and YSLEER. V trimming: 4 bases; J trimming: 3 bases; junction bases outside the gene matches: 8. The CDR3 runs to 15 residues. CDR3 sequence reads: CASSRMLTGVYEQYF. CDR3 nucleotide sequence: TGCGCCAGCAGCCGCATGCTGACAGGGGTCTACGAGCAGTACTTC.

The CDR3, as DNA: TGTGCCAGCAGCGCTGTCGGTAATGAGCAGTTCTTC. Its protein is CASSAVGNEQFF. This chain links TRBV9 with TRBJ2-1; no clear D. CDR1 and CDR2 from the germline V gene are SGDLS and YYNGEE. CDR3 length: 12 amino acids. Deletions cut 3 bases from V and 7 bases from J, with 8 bases between.

The CDR3, as DNA: TGTGCCAGCAGACTTCAGGACAGGCTAGCCAAAAACATTCAGTACTTC. Protein sequence: CASRLQDRLAKNIQYF. This chain joins TRBV5-8 and TRBJ2-4; 7 nucleotides match TRBD1. CDR3 length: 16 residues. V lost 5 bases, J lost 0 bases, and 8 bases stayed unmatched. Germline assignment: CDR1 SGHTS and CDR2 YDEGEE.

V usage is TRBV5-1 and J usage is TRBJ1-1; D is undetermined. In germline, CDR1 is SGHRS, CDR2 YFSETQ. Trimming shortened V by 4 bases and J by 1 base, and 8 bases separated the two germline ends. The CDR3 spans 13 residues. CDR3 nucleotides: TGCGCCAGCAGCCCTGTTGAGAACACTGAAGCTTTCTTT. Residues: CASSPVENTEAFF.

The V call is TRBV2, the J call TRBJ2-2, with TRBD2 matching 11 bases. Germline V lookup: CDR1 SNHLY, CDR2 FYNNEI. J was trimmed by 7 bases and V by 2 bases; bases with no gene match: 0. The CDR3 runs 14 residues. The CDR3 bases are TGTGCCAGCAGTGAAACTAGCGGGAGCGGGGAGCTGTTTTTT. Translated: CASSETSGSGELFF.

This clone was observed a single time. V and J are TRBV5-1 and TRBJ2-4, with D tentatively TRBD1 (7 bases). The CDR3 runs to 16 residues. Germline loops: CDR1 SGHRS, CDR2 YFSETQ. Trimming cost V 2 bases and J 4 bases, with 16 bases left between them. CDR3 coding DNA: TGCGCCAGCAGCTTCGGTCAGGGGGGCAAAAAAAACATTCAGTACTTC. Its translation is CASSFGQGGKKNIQYF.

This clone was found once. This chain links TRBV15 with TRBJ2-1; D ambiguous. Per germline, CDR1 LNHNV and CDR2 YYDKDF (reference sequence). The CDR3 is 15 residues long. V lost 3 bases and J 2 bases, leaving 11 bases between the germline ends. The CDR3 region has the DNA TGTGCCACCAGCAGCCGGACCTCGGCCTACAATGAGCAGTTCTTC. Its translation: CATSSRTSAYNEQFF.

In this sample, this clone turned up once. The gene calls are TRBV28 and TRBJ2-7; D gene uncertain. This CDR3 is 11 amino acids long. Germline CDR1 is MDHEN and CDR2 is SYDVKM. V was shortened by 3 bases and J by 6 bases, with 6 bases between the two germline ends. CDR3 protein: CASSFRSEQYF. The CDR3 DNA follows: TGTGCCAGCAGTTTCAGATCCGAGCAGTACTTC.

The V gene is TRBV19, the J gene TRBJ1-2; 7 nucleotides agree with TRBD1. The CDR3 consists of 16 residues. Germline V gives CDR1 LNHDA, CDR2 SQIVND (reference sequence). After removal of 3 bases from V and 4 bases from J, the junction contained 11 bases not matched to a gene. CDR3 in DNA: TGTGCCAGTAGTATTGCCCCGACAGGGACCGTCTATGGCTACACCTTC. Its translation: CASSIAPTGTVYGYTF.

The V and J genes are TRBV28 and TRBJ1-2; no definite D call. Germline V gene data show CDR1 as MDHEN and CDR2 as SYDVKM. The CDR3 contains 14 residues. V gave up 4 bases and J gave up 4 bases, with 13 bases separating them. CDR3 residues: CASSSVQSSYGYTF. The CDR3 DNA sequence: TGTGCCAGCAGTTCGGTACAGAGTTCCTATGGCTACACCTTC.

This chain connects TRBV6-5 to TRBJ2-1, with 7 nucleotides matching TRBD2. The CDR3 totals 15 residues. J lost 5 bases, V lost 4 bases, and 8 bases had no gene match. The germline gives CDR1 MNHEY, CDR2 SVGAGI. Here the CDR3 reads CASSFRAGFNNEQFF. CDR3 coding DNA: TGTGCCAGCAGTTTCCGAGCGGGATTCAACAATGAGCAGTTCTTC.

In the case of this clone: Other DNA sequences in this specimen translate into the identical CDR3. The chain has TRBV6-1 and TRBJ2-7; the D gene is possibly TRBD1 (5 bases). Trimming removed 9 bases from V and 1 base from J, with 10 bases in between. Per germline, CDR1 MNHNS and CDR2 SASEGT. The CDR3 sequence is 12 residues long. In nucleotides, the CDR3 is TGTGCCAGTAGGGGCGATTCCTACGAGCAGTACTTC. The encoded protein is CASRGDSYEQYF.

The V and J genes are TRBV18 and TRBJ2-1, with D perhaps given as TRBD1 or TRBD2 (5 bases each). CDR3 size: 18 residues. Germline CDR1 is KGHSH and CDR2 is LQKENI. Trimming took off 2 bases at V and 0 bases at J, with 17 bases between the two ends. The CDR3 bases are TGTGCCAGCTCACCAACATCGGGGCGCGGTAGCTCCTACAATGAGCAGTTCTTC. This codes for CASSPTSGRGSSYNEQFF.

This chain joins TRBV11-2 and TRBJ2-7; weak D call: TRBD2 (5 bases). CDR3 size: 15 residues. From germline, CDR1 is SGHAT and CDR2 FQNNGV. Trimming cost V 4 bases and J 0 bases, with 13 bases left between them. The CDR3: CASSSLIALSYEQYF. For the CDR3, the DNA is TGTGCCAGCAGCTCCCTCATAGCGCTCTCCTACGAGCAGTACTTC.

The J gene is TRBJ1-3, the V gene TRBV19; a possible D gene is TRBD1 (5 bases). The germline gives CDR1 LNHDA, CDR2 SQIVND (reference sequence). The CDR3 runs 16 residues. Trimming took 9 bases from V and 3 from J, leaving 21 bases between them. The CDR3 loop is CASRPYGGAGGNTIYF. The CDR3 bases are TGTGCCAGCAGGCCATATGGGGGAGCGGGTGGAAACACCATATATTTT.

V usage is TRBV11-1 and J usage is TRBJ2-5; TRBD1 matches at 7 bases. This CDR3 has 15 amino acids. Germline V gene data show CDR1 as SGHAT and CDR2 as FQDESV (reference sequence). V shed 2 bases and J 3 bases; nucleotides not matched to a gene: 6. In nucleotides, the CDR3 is TGTGCCAGCAGCTTAACGACAGGGAAGGAAGAGACCCAGTACTTC. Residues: CASSLTTGKEETQYF.

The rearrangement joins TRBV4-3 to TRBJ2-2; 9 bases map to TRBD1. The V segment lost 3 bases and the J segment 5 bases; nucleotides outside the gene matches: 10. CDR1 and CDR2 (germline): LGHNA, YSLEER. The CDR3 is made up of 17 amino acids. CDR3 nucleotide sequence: TGCGCCAGCAGCCAGAACTCACCGGGACAGGGAACCGGGGAGCTGTTTTTT. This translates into CASSQNSPGQGTGELFF.

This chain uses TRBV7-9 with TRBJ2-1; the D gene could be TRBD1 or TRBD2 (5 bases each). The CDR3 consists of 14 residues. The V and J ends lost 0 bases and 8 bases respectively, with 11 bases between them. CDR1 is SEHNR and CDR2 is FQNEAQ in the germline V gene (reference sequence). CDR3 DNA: TGTGCCAGCAGCTTAGCGGGGGTGGCTCATGAGCAGTTCTTC. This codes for CASSLAGVAHEQFF. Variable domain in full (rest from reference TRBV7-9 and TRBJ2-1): DTGVSQNPRHKITKRGQNVTFRCDPISEHNRLYWYRQTLGQGPEFLTYFQNEAQLEKSRLLSDRFSAERPKGSFSTLEIQRTEQGDSAMYLCASSLAGVAHEQFFGPGTRLTVL.

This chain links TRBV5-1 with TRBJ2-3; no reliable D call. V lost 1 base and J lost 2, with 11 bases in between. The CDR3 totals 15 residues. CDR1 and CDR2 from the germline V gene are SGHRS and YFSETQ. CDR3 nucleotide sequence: TGCGCCAGCAGCTTGTCGAACTTCTTCACAGATACGCAGTATTTT. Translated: CASSLSNFFTDTQYF. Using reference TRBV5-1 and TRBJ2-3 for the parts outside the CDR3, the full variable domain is KAGVTQTPRYLIKTRGQQVTLSCSPISGHRSVSWYQQTPGQGLQFLFEYFSETQRNKGNFPGRFSGRQFSNSRSEMNVSTLELGDSALYLCASSLSNFFTDTQYFGPGTRLTVL.

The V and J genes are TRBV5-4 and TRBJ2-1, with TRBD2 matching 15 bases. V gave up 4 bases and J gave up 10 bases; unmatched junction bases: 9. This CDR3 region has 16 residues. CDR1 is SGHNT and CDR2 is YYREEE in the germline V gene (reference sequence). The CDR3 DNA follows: TGTGCCAGCAGCCAACCGGGACTAGCGGGAGGAAGAGAGCAGTTCTTC. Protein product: CASSQPGLAGGREQFF. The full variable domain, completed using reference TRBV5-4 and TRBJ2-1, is ETGVTQSPTHLIKTRGQQVTLRCSSQSGHNTVSWYQQALGQGPQFIFQYYREEENGRGNFPPRFSGLQFPNYSSELNVNALELDDSALYLCASSQPGLAGGREQFFGPGTRLTVL.